The 28 T cell receptor beta chains in this list originate from one sample, sequenced in a study of control samples from healthy donors and cancer patients. The protocol was immunoSEQ multiplex PCR, while the TCRdb copy is restricted to in-frame clones and leaves out a portion. The data hold roughly 120,000 clones, with just under 90% observed a single time. Sequencing was performed on blood. These receptors all come from a man aged 30 to 39 in good health.

The chain is built from TRBV29-1 and TRBJ1-2; D uncertain. Germline V gives CDR1 SQVTM, CDR2 ANQGSEA. The CDR3 runs to 11 residues. V dropped 4 bases and J dropped 6 bases, with 9 bases sitting between them. The CDR3 spells CSVVVRNGYTF. CDR3 nucleotides: TGCAGCGTTGTTGTCAGAAATGGCTACACCTTC.

CDR3 bases: TGTGCCTGGGACCTAGGACAGGGATCCCTAGGCACTGAAGCTTTCTTT. It yields the protein CAWDLGQGSLGTEAFF. The rearrangement links TRBV30 to TRBJ1-1; 8 nucleotides match TRBD1. J lost 4 bases, V lost 5 bases, and 15 bases had no gene match. Germline V gene lookup returns CDR1 GTSNPN and CDR2 SVGIG (reference sequence). This CDR3 is 16 amino acids long.

This chain links TRBV10-1 with TRBJ2-7, with TRBD1 matching over 9 bases. Germline values: CDR1 WNHNN, CDR2 SYGVQD (reference sequence). The CDR3 has 14 amino acids. V was clipped by 5 bases and J by 6 bases; unmatched bases: 8. The CDR3 loop is CASSHPGTGFEQYF. The CDR3 nucleotides read TGCGCCAGCAGTCACCCCGGGACAGGGTTCGAGCAGTACTTC.

The CDR3 bases are TGTGCCAGCAGCCACTCAGCCCATGAGCAGTTCTTC. Translating it yields CASSHSAHEQFF. This chain joins TRBV6-6 and TRBJ2-1, with D unresolved. The CDR3 runs 12 residues. CDR1 and CDR2 from the germline V gene are MNHNY and SVGAGI (reference sequence). V lost 6 bases and J 8 bases, leaving 11 bases between the germline ends.

This clone came up once. This chain connects TRBV7-9 to TRBJ2-1; D perhaps matches TRBD2 (6 bases). Germline CDR1 reads SEHNR; CDR2 reads FQNEAQ (reference sequence). The length of the CDR3 is 14 residues. The V and J ends lost 1 base and 13 bases respectively, with 17 bases between them. The CDR3 loop reads CASSLETSLSRQFF. CDR3 coding DNA: TGTGCCAGCAGCTTAGAAACTAGCCTAAGTCGTCAGTTCTTC.

The chain couples TRBV30 to TRBJ1-2, with 8 bases matching TRBD1. This CDR3 comprises 11 residues. CDR1 is GTSNPN and CDR2 is SVGIG in the germline V gene (reference sequence). V lost 4 bases to trimming and J lost 13 bases; unmatched junction nucleotides: 8. The CDR3 bases are TGTGCCTGGATGACAGGGGAACGGACCACCTTC. Translated: CAWMTGERTTF.

This chain links TRBV6-6 with TRBJ1-1; D is unresolved. The ends were cut back, 2 bases at V and 2 bases at J, with 9 bases in the middle. The germline V gene has CDR1 MNHNY and CDR2 SVGAGI (reference sequence). This CDR3 region has 14 residues. The CDR3 loop reads CASSYRDPNTEAFF. Written as DNA, the CDR3 is TGTGCCAGCAGTTACCGAGATCCTAACACTGAAGCTTTCTTT.

The V call is TRBV12-3 or TRBV12-4, the J call TRBJ1-5, with unresolved D. Trimming cost V 6 bases and J 0 bases, with 6 bases left between them. The CDR3 runs to 13 residues. The CDR3 DNA reads TGTGCCAGCAGCCTTTATAGCAATCAGCCCCAGCATTTT. It is translated as CASSLYSNQPQHF.

The V and J genes are TRBV6-5 and TRBJ1-5, with a tentative D call TRBD1 (6 bases). CDR3 length: 15 residues. The V end was cut by 6 bases, the J end by 3 bases, with 15 bases between. The germline V gene encodes CDR1 MNHEY and CDR2 SVGAGI. The CDR3, as DNA: TGTGCCAGCAGGCCACAGGGAAAATCCAATCAGCCCCAGCATTTT. Translated, it gives CASRPQGKSNQPQHF.

With regard to this clone: Other DNA sequences within the sample encode an identical CDR3. The chain uses TRBV18 and TRBJ1-5; unclear D gene. Deletions cut 2 bases from V and 4 bases from J, with 6 bases between. CDR1 and CDR2 from the germline V gene are KGHSH and LQKENI. The CDR3 covers 13 residues. The CDR3 DNA reads TGTGCCAGCTCACCAGCGGCTAATCAGCCCCAGCATTTT. Its protein is CASSPAANQPQHF.

The genes are TRBV2 and TRBJ1-5, with D maybe TRBD1 (5 bases). Trimming cost V 5 bases and J 0 bases, with 14 bases left between them. CDR1 and CDR2 from the germline V gene are SNHLY and FYNNEI. There are 16 residues in the CDR3. Here the CDR3 reads CASSPGTSYSNQPQHF. CDR3 sequence (DNA): TGTGCCAGCAGTCCAGGGACTTCCTATAGCAATCAGCCCCAGCATTTT.

The chain employs TRBV12-3 or TRBV12-4 and TRBJ1-6; no firm D call. The CDR3 consists of 12 residues. Trimming shortened V by 6 bases and J by 7 bases, and 7 bases separated the two germline ends. Written as DNA, the CDR3 is TGTGCCAGCAGCTCTGGAAATTCACCCCTCCACTTT. This gives the protein CASSSGNSPLHF.

The chain has TRBV11-2 and TRBJ2-2, with D perhaps matching TRBD2 (6 bases). There are 14 residues in the CDR3. Germline V lookup: CDR1 SGHAT, CDR2 FQNNGV. Trimming left V 5 bases short and J 3 bases short, with 10 bases between. The CDR3 nucleotides read TGTGCCAGCAGCCCGGGACTCTACACCGGGGAGCTGTTTTTT. Amino acid sequence: CASSPGLYTGELFF. Filled out from reference TRBV11-2 and TRBJ2-2, the complete variable domain reads EAGVAQSPRYKIIEKRQSVAFWCNPISGHATLYWYQQILGQGPKLLIQFQNNGVVDDSQLPKDRFSAERLKGVDSTLKIQPAKLEDSAVYLCASSPGLYTGELFFGEGSRLTVL.

The CDR3 DNA reads as TGCGCCAGCAGCTCCTCGAATCAGGGTCGTAATTCACCCCTCCACTTT. Amino acids: CASSSSNQGRNSPLHF. The chain employs TRBV5-1 and TRBJ1-6; tentative D call: TRBD1 (5 bases). V lost 3 bases and J lost 6, with 16 bases in between. The germline CDR1 and CDR2 sequences are SGHRS and YFSETQ. The CDR3 is 16 amino acids. The variable domain in full, completed from reference TRBV5-1 and TRBJ1-6, reads KAGVTQTPRYLIKTRGQQVTLSCSPISGHRSVSWYQQTPGQGLQFLFEYFSETQRNKGNFPGRFSGRQFSNSRSEMNVSTLELGDSALYLCASSSSNQGRNSPLHFGNGTRLTVT.

The rearrangement joins TRBV6-5 to TRBJ2-1, with D maybe TRBD1 (6 bases). Germline lookup yields CDR1 MNHEY and CDR2 SVGAGI. V lost 6 bases and J 8 bases, leaving 14 bases between the germline ends. This CDR3 comprises 13 residues. In nucleotides, the CDR3 is TGTGCCAGCAGAACTGACAGGACCCATGAGCAGTTCTTC. Encoded protein: CASRTDRTHEQFF.

The rearrangement links TRBV19 to TRBJ1-1; no firm D call. The germline gives CDR1 LNHDA, CDR2 SQIVND (reference sequence). V was cut by 5 bases and J by 9 bases, with 16 bases left in between. The length of the CDR3 is 13 residues. CDR3 in amino acids: CASSPGMTGQAFF. The CDR3 nucleotides read TGTGCCAGTAGTCCCGGGATGACTGGCCAAGCTTTCTTT.

The V call is TRBV6-5, the J call TRBJ1-3, with a weak D call TRBD1 (6 bases). In germline, CDR1 is MNHEY, CDR2 SVGAGI. V lost 1 base and J lost 2, with 9 bases in between. This CDR3 has 15 residues. The CDR3 protein is CASSYLQGAGNTIYF. DNA for the CDR3: TGTGCCAGCAGTTACTTACAGGGAGCTGGAAACACCATATATTTT.

This chain uses TRBV7-2 with TRBJ2-1; 11 bases fit TRBD2. From germline, CDR1 is SGHTA and CDR2 FQGNSA. J was trimmed by 5 bases and V by 2 bases; bases with no gene match: 11. The CDR3 is made up of 18 amino acids. The CDR3 here is CASSLLAGGAPGDNEQFF. The CDR3 bases are TGTGCCAGCAGCTTACTAGCGGGGGGAGCCCCGGGGGACAATGAGCAGTTCTTC. Full variable domain (missing parts from reference TRBV7-2 and TRBJ2-1): GAGVSQSPSNKVTEKGKDVELRCDPISGHTALYWYRQSLGQGLEFLIYFQGNSAPDKSGLPSDRFSAERTGGSVSTLTIQRTQQEDSAVYLCASSLLAGGAPGDNEQFFGPGTRLTVL.

The V call is TRBV6-4, the J call TRBJ2-2; no clear D. Per the germline V gene, CDR1 is MRHNA and CDR2 is SNTAGT. Between the trimmed V and J ends, which lost 4 bases and 3 bases, there was a span of 6 bases. This CDR3 region has 13 residues. In DNA, the CDR3 is TGTGCCAGCAGTGCGGAAGACACCGGGGAGCTGTTTTTT. Translating it yields CASSAEDTGELFF.

The chain carries TRBV19 and TRBJ2-3, with 10 bases matching TRBD2. This CDR3 region has 16 residues. The J segment lost 4 bases and the V segment lost 0 bases, leaving 4 bases of the junction unmatched. Germline values: CDR1 LNHDA, CDR2 SQIVND (reference sequence). CDR3 in amino acids: CASSIEKAGGADTQYF. DNA of the CDR3: TGTGCCAGTAGTATAGAGAAAGCGGGGGGGGCAGATACGCAGTATTTT.

The V call is TRBV6-1, the J call TRBJ1-1; D unclear. Germline assignment: CDR1 MNHNS and CDR2 SASEGT. V gave up 2 bases and J gave up 5 bases, with 0 bases separating them. The CDR3 runs to 10 residues. The CDR3 loop is CASSETEAFF. Here the CDR3 DNA reads TGTGCCAGCAGTGAAACTGAAGCTTTCTTT.

The chain recombines TRBV10-3 with TRBJ2-1, with D hard to call. This CDR3 spans 12 amino acids. The germline gives CDR1 ENHRY, CDR2 SYGVKD. V was pared by 1 base and J by 5 bases, with 3 bases between. DNA of the CDR3: TGTGCCATCAGTGAGTATAACAATGAGCAGTTCTTC. Encoded protein: CAISEYNNEQFF.

This clone appeared a single time. This chain joins TRBV18 and TRBJ1-6; 9 bases agree with TRBD1. From germline, CDR1 is KGHSH and CDR2 LQKENI. The CDR3 runs to 17 residues. J lost 5 bases, V lost 3 bases, and 8 bases had no gene match. The CDR3 region is CASSPGTGLNHNSPLHF. The DNA for the CDR3 is TGTGCCAGCTCACCGGGGACAGGGCTGAATCATAATTCACCCCTCCACTTT. Full variable domain (outside the CDR3, taken from reference TRBV18 and TRBJ1-6): NAGVMQNPRHLVRRRGQEARLRCSPMKGHSHVYWYRQLPEEGLKFMVYLQKENIIDESGMPKERFSAEFPKEGPSILRIQQVVRGDSAAYFCASSPGTGLNHNSPLHFGNGTRLTVT.

CDR3 in amino acids: CASMLGQGTLNQPQHF. In DNA form, the CDR3 reads TGTGCCAGTATGCTCGGACAGGGGACCCTTAATCAGCCCCAGCATTTT. This chain links TRBV19 with TRBJ1-5; 9 bases are shared with TRBD1. J gave up 4 bases and V 7 bases, and 11 bases lay outside the gene matches. The CDR3 has 16 residues. Per the germline V gene, CDR1 is LNHDA and CDR2 is SQIVND (reference sequence).

This sequence joins TRBV18 and TRBJ1-6, with 8 bases matching TRBD1. J lost 9 bases, V lost 6 bases, and 7 bases had no gene match. The CDR3 covers 14 residues. Per germline, CDR1 KGHSH and CDR2 LQKENI. In nucleotides, the CDR3 is TGTGCCAGCTCGCCGGGACAGGATAGTTCACCCCTCCACTTT. Translation gives CASSPGQDSSPLHF.

Turning to this clone: The same CDR3 is also encoded by other DNA sequences in this sample. The chain is built from TRBV12-3 or TRBV12-4 and TRBJ2-1; the D is unclear. The CDR3 runs 12 residues. With 5 bases removed from V and 0 bases from J, the gap between germline ends came to 2 bases. CDR3 DNA: TGTGCCAGCAGTCGCTCCTACAATGAGCAGTTCTTC. This sequence encodes CASSRSYNEQFF.

This chain links TRBV10-3 with TRBJ2-3, with D possibly matching TRBD1 (6 bases). V lost 3 bases to trimming and J lost 5 bases, with 12 bases between them. The germline V gene encodes CDR1 ENHRY and CDR2 SYGVKD. The CDR3 extends over 14 amino acids. DNA of the CDR3: TGTGCCATCAGTGACCTGACCAGGGGAGATACGCAGTATTTT. This gives the protein CAISDLTRGDTQYF.

This sequence joins TRBV6-5 and TRBJ1-1, with D unresolved. The germline V gene has CDR1 MNHEY and CDR2 SVGAGI. The CDR3 is 14 residues long. Trimming stripped 6 bases from V and 8 bases from J, with 19 bases between. CDR3: CASSPPGSVQEAFF. The DNA of the CDR3 is TGTGCCAGCAGCCCACCGGGGTCGGTTCAAGAAGCTTTCTTT.